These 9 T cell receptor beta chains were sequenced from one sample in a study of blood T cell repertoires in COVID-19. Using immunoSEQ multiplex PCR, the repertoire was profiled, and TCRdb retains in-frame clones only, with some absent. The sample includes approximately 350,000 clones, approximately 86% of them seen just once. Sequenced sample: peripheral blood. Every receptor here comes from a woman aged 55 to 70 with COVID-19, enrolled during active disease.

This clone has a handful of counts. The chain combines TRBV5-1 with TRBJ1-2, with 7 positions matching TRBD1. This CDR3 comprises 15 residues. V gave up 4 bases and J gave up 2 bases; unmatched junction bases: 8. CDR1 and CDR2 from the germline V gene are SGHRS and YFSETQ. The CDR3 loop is CASSPNRGGNYGYTF. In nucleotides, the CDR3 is TGCGCCAGCAGCCCGAACAGGGGTGGGAACTATGGCTACACCTTC.

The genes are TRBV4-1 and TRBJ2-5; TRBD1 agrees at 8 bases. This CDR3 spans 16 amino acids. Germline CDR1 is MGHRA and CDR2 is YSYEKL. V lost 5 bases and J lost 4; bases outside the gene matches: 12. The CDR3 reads CASSDPGQAWRETQYF. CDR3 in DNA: TGCGCCAGCAGCGACCCGGGACAGGCCTGGAGAGAGACCCAGTACTTC.

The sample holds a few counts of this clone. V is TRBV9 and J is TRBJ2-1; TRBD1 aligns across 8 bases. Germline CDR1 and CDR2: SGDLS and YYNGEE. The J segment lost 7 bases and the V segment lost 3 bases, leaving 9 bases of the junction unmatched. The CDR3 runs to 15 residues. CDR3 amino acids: CASSERTGNRNEQFF. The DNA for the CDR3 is TGTGCCAGCAGCGAAAGGACAGGGAATAGGAATGAGCAGTTCTTC. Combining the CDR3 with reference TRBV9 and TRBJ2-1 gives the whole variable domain DSGVTQTPKHLITATGQRVTLRCSPRSGDLSVYWYQQSLDQGLQFLIQYYNGEERAKGNILERFSAQQFPDLHSELNLSSLELGDSALYFCASSERTGNRNEQFFGPGTRLTVL.

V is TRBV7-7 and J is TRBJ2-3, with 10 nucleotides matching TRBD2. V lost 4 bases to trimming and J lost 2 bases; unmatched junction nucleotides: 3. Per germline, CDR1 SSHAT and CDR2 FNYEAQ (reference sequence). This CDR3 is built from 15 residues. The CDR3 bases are TGTGCCAGCAGCTCGGGACTAGCGTACACAGATACGCAGTATTTT. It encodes CASSSGLAYTDTQYF.

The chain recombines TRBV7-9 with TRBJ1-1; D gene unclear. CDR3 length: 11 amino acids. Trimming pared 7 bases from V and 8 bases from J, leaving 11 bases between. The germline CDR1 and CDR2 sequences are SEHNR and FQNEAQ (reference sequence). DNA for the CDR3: TGTGCCAGCACCCGGACGGGGGAAGCTTTCTTT. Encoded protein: CASTRTGEAFF.

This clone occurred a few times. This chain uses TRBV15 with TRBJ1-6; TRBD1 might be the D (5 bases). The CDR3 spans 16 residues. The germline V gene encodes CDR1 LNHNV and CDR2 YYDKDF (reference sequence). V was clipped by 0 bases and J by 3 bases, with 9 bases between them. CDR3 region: CATSREGDGYNSPLHF. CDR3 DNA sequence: TGTGCCACCAGCAGAGAAGGGGATGGCTATAATTCACCCCTCCACTTT.

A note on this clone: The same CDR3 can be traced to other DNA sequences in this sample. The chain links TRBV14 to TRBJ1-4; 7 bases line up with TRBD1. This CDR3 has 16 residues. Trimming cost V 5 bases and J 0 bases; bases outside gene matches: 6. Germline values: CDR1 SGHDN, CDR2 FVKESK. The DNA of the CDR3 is TGTGCCAGCAGCTCCCGACAGGGAGCAACTAATGAAAAACTGTTTTTT. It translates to CASSSRQGATNEKLFF.

In nucleotides, the CDR3 is TGTGCCAGCTCACCATCCGTACGGGATGAAGCTTTCTTT. Protein product: CASSPSVRDEAFF. The genes are TRBV18 and TRBJ1-1; D call uncertain. Trimming removed 2 bases at V and 7 bases at J, with 11 bases between. CDR3 size: 13 residues. Germline V gives CDR1 KGHSH, CDR2 LQKENI.

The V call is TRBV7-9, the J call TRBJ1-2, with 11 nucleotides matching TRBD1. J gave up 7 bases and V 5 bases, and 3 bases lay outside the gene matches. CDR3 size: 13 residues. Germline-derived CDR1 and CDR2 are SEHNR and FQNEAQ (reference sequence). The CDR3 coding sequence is TGTGCCAGCAGCCTCGGGACAGGGGGTGGCTACACCTTC. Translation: CASSLGTGGGYTF.